This T cell receptor (beta chain) came from a study of T cells in Graves' hyperthyroidism and ophthalmopathy. Overall study findings and caveats: From stable hyperthyroidism, ophthalmopathy was separated by a 13 V-J model.

RNA transcripts provided the source from which TCR beta CDR3 regions were amplified. HTBI primers were used for first-round RT-PCR of the TCR CDR3. TCRdb recomputed calls from the multiplex PCR reads with MiXCR, one row per CDR3 protein. This table has some 360,000 distinct CDR3 sequences, 15% to 20% appearing once. At least ten counts were recorded for this clonotype. Its cognate antigen is unknown. Germline V gene data show CDR1 as MNHEY and CDR2 as SVGAGI. CDR3 length equals 14 residues. The germline V and J ends were trimmed by 10 bases and 4 bases, with 20 bases remaining between them. Sequencing was done on a sample of blood. The receptor was derived from a woman aged 40 to 50 with Graves' ophthalmopathy. The gene calls are TRBV6-5 and TRBJ2-7; perhaps TRBD2 as D (6 bases). The CDR3 DNA reads TGTGCCACCCAACGTCATGCGGGGACGTACGAGCAGTACTTC. This translates into CATQRHAGTYEQYF.